The 11 T cell receptor beta chains in this list originate from one sample, sequenced in a study of blood T cells in healthy people across ages. The authors ran a second PCR of roughly 6 to 12 cycles using a sample-barcoded 5' primer and a J-beta primer mix. MiXCR, applied by TCRdb to the 5' RACE reads, yields one record per CDR3 protein. Counted here are roughly 1,700,000 distinct CDR3 sequences, roughly 28% occurring once; the ten biggest clones make up approximately 7.7%. Sequenced material: blood. These receptors came from a woman between 25 and 40 years old in good health.

This chain connects TRBV7-6 to TRBJ2-4; 8 positions agree with TRBD2. The ends lost 5 bases at V and 13 bases at J; junction bases unmatched: 13. CDR1 SGHVS and CDR2 FNYEAQ come from the germline V gene. CDR3 size: 14 residues. CDR3 coding DNA: TGTGCCAGCAGCACAACTAGCGGTTACAATGAGCAGTACTTC. Residues: CASSTTSGYNEQYF.

The chain couples TRBV12-3 or TRBV12-4 to TRBJ2-1, with TRBD2 matching 14 bases. The J segment lost 10 bases and the V segment lost 5 bases, leaving 7 bases of the junction unmatched. The length of the CDR3 is 15 residues. DNA of the CDR3: TGTGCCAGCAGTCAGGGACTAGCGGGAGTGGGGGAGCAGTTCTTC. Translation: CASSQGLAGVGEQFF.

This clonotype was seen repeatedly, ten times or more. The chain employs TRBV5-5 and TRBJ2-1, with D tentatively TRBD2 (5 bases). Germline values: CDR1 SGHKS, CDR2 YYEKEE (reference sequence). The CDR3 contains 15 residues. V lost 0 bases and J 0 bases, leaving 7 bases between the germline ends. This CDR3 is CASSLERISYNEQFF. CDR3 coding DNA: TGTGCCAGCAGCTTGGAGCGGATCTCCTACAATGAGCAGTTCTTC.

This clonotype was counted many times. The CDR3, as DNA: TGTGCCAGCATGGGGGGTCTCTATGGCTACACCTTC. Protein product: CASMGGLYGYTF. This sequence joins TRBV28 and TRBJ1-2; D might be TRBD1 (5 bases). The CDR3 has 12 amino acids. Looked up from germline, CDR1 is MDHEN and CDR2 is SYDVKM. Trimming took 7 bases from V and 4 from J, leaving 10 bases between them.

This chain connects TRBV9 to TRBJ2-7, with a tentative D call TRBD2 (7 bases). The CDR3 runs to 15 residues. CDR1 is SGDLS, CDR2 YYNGEE, per germline. Trimming took 5 bases from V and 2 from J, leaving 17 bases between them. The CDR3 DNA reads TGTGCCAGCAGTGCGGGCGGGGGCTTTGCCTACGAGCAGTACTTC. This gives the protein CASSAGGGFAYEQYF. The complete variable domain, with remaining parts taken from reference TRBV9 and TRBJ2-7, reads DSGVTQTPKHLITATGQRVTLRCSPRSGDLSVYWYQQSLDQGLQFLIQYYNGEERAKGNILERFSAQQFPDLHSELNLSSLELGDSALYFCASSAGGGFAYEQYFGPGTRLTVT.

This clonotype has more than one count but fewer than ten. The CDR3 loop is CASSPQGGSLQFF. CDR3 sequence (DNA): TGTGCCAGCAGTCCCCAGGGCGGCTCGCTGCAGTTCTTC. The rearrangement links TRBV6-1 to TRBJ2-1; possibly TRBD1 for D (5 bases). Deletions cut 5 bases from V and 12 bases from J, with 17 bases between. This CDR3 spans 13 amino acids. Germline V gives CDR1 MNHNS, CDR2 SASEGT.

Comment on this clonotype: The junction does not match germline at one end; this may be a read error. The chain is built from TRBV5-6 and TRBJ2-5; tentative D call: TRBD2 (6 bases). Germline CDR1 reads SGHDT; CDR2 reads YYEEEE. The CDR3 runs 15 residues. Here the CDR3 DNA reads TGTGCCAGCAGATTGGGCGGAGGGCCGGGAGAGACCCAGTACTTC. It yields the protein CASRLGGGPGETQYF.

The gene calls are TRBV6-5 and TRBJ2-5; tentative D call: TRBD1 (6 bases). Looked up from germline, CDR1 is MNHEY and CDR2 is SVGAGI. This CDR3 is built from 15 residues. The ends were cut back, 1 base at V and 11 bases at J, with 20 bases in the middle. CDR3 loop: CASSYYGTPGDEQYF. CDR3 coding DNA: TGTGCCAGCAGTTACTACGGGACACCAGGGGATGAGCAGTACTTC.

As DNA, the CDR3 is TGCGCCAGCGGAGCGGACAGAAGGTCCTACAATGAGCAGTTCTTC. Amino acids: CASGADRRSYNEQFF. The V call is TRBV5-1, the J call TRBJ2-1; D is perhaps TRBD1 (6 bases). The V end lost 7 bases, the J end lost 1 base, and 15 bases lay between the germline ends. The germline V gene has CDR1 SGHRS and CDR2 YFSETQ. CDR3 size: 15 residues.

There are many counts of this clonotype. The chain recombines TRBV20-1 with TRBJ2-7, with TRBD1 matching 8 bases. Germline V gene lookup returns CDR1 DFQATT and CDR2 SNEGSKA (reference sequence). The CDR3 length is 12 residues. The V segment lost 7 bases and the J segment 3 bases; nucleotides outside the gene matches: 5. The CDR3 loop is CSVGQGYYEQYF. CDR3 bases: TGCAGTGTTGGACAGGGTTACTACGAGCAGTACTTC.

This clonotype has only a few counts. The gene calls are TRBV11-2 and TRBJ2-3; 9 positions agree with TRBD1. Germline V gene sequence: CDR1 SGHAT, CDR2 FQNNGV. V trimming: 5 bases; J trimming: 2 bases; junction bases outside the gene matches: 5. There are 15 residues in the CDR3. CDR3 in amino acids: CASSVYRGLTDTQYF. The CDR3 DNA reads as TGTGCCAGCAGCGTTTACAGGGGGCTCACAGATACGCAGTATTTT.